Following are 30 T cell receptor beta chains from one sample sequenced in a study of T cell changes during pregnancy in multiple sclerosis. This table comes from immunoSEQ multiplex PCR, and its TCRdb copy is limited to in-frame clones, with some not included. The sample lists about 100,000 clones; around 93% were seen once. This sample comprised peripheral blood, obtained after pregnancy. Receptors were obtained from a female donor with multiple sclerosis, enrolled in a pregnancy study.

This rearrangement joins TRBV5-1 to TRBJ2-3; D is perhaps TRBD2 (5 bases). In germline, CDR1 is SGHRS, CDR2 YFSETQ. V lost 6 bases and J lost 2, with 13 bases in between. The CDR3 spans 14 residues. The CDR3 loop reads CASNPGVNTDTQYF. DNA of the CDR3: TGCGCCAGCAACCCCGGGGTGAACACAGATACGCAGTATTTT.

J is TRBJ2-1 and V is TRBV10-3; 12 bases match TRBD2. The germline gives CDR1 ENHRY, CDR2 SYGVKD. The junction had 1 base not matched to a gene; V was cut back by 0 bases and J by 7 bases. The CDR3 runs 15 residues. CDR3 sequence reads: CAISESLAGGNEQFF. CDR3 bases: TGTGCCATCAGTGAGTCCCTAGCGGGAGGGAATGAGCAGTTCTTC.

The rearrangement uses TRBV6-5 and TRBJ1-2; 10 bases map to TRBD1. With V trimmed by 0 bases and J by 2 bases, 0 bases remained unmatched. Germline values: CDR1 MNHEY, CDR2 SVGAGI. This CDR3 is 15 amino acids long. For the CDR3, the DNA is TGTGCCAGCAGTTACTCGGGACAGGGGAACTATGGCTACACCTTC. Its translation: CASSYSGQGNYGYTF.

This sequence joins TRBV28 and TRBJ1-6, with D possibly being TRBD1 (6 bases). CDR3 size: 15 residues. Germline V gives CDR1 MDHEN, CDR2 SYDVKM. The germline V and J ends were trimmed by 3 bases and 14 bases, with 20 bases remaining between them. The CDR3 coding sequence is TGTGCCAGCAGTTTGCCCCGGGACACGGGTTCTACCCTCCACTTT. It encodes CASSLPRDTGSTLHF.

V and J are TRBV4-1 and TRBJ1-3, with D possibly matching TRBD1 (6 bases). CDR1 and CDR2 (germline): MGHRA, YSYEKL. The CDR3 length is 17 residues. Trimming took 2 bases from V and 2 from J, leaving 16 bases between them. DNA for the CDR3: TGCGCCAGCAGCCAAAGGGGGTGGAGGAGCGCTGGAAACACCATATATTTT. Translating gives CASSQRGWRSAGNTIYF.

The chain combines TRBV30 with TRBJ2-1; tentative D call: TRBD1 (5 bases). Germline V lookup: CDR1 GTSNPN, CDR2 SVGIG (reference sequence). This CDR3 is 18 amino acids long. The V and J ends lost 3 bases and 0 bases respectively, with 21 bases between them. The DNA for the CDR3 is TGTGCCTGGAGCCGGAAGACCGGACACTATAGCTCCTACAATGAGCAGTTCTTC. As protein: CAWSRKTGHYSSYNEQFF.

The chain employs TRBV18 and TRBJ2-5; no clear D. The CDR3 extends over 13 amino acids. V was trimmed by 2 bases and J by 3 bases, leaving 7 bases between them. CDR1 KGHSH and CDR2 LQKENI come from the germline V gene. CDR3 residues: CASSPTLEETQYF. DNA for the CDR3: TGTGCCAGCTCACCAACGTTAGAAGAGACCCAGTACTTC.

The CDR3 nucleotides read TGCAGCGTTTTGGGACAGGGAAATGGCTACACCTTC. This translates into CSVLGQGNGYTF. This chain uses TRBV29-1 with TRBJ1-2, with TRBD1 matching 9 bases. This CDR3 region has 12 residues. From germline, CDR1 is SQVTM and CDR2 ANQGSEA. Losses at the gene ends were 5 bases for V and 6 bases for J; bases not matched to a gene: 4.

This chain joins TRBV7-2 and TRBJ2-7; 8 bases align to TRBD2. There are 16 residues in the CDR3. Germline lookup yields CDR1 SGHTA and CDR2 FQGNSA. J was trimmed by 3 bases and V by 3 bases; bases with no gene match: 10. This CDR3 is CASSLSRRGGSYEQYF. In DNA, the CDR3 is TGTGCCAGCAGCTTGAGCCGACGGGGGGGGAGCTACGAGCAGTACTTC.

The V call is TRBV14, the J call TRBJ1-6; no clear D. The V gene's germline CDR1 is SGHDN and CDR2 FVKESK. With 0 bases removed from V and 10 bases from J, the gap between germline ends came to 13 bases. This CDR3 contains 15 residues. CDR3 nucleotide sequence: TGTGCCAGCAGCCAAGAAATCGGTTTTTTCTCACCCCTCCACTTT. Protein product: CASSQEIGFFSPLHF.

The CDR3 region has the DNA TGCAGTGTCCTCCGAGCCTACGAGCAGTACTTC. It is translated as CSVLRAYEQYF. The gene calls are TRBV20-1 and TRBJ2-7; D uncertain. V lost 7 bases and J 2 bases, leaving 9 bases between the germline ends. Germline V gene data show CDR1 as DFQATT and CDR2 as SNEGSKA (reference sequence). The CDR3 extends over 11 amino acids.

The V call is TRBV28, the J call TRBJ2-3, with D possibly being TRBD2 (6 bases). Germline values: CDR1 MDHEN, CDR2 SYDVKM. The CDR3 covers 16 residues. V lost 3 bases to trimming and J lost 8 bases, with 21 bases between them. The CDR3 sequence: CASSFDVHSGSATQYF. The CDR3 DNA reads TGTGCCAGCAGTTTCGATGTTCATAGCGGTTCGGCTACGCAGTATTTT.

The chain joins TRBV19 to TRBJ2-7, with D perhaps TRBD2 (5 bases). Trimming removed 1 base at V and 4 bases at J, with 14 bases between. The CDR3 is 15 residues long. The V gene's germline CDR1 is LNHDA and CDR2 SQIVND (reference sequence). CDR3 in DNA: TGTGCCAGTAGTATAGGGGCTAGCCGGGAATACGAGCAGTACTTC. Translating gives CASSIGASREYEQYF.

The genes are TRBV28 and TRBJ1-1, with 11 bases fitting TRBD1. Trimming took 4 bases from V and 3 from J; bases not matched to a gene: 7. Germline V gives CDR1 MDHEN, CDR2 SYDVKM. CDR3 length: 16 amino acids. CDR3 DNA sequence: TGTGCCAGCAGTTCGAGGACAGGGGGCAGGGACACTGAAGCTTTCTTT. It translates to CASSSRTGGRDTEAFF.

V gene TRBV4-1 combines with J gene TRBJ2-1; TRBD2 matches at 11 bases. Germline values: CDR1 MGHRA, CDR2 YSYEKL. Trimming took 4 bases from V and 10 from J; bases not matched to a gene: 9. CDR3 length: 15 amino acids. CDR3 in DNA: TGCGCCAGCAGCCCGGGACTAGCGGAGCAAGGGGAGCAGTTCTTC. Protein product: CASSPGLAEQGEQFF.

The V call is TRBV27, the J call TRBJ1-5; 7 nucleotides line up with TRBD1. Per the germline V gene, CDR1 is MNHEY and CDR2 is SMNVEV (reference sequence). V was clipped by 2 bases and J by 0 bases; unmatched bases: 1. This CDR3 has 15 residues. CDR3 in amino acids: CASSLRTGSNQPQHF. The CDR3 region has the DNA TGTGCCAGCAGTTTAAGGACAGGTAGCAATCAGCCCCAGCATTTT.

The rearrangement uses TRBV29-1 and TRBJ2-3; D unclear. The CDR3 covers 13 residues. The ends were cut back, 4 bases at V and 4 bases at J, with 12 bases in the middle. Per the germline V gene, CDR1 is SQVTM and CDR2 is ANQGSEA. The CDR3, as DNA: TGCAGCGTTGCCCCGCGGTTGGCAGATACGCAGTATTTT. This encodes CSVAPRLADTQYF.

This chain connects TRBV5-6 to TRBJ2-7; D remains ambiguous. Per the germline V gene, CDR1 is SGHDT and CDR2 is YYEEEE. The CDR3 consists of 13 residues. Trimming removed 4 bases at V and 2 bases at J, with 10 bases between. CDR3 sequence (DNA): TGTGCCAGCAGCCCGGGTCCTACCTACGAGCAGTACTTC. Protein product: CASSPGPTYEQYF.

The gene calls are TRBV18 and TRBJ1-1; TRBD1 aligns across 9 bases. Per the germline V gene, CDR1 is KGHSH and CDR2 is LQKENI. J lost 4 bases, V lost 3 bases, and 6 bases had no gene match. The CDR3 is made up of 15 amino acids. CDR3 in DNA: TGTGCCAGCTCACCCGGACAGGGGTATGGCACTGAAGCTTTCTTT. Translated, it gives CASSPGQGYGTEAFF. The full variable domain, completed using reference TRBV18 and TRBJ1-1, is NAGVMQNPRHLVRRRGQEARLRCSPMKGHSHVYWYRQLPEEGLKFMVYLQKENIIDESGMPKERFSAEFPKEGPSILRIQQVVRGDSAAYFCASSPGQGYGTEAFFGQGTRLTVV.

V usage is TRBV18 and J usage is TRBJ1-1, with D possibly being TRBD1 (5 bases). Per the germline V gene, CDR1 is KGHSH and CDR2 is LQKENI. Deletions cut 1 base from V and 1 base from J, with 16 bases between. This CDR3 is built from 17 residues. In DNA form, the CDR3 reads TGTGCCAGCTCACCACGAGCTTCAGGGAGGGGGAACACTGAAGCTTTCTTT. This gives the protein CASSPRASGRGNTEAFF.

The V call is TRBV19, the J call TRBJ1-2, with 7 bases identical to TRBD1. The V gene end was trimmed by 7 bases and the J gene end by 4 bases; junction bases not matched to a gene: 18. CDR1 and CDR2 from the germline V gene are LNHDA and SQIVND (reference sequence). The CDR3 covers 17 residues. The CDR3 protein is CASTGTRTGGSGYGYTF. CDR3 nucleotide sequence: TGTGCCAGTACTGGAACACGGACAGGAGGTTCGGGCTATGGCTACACCTTC.

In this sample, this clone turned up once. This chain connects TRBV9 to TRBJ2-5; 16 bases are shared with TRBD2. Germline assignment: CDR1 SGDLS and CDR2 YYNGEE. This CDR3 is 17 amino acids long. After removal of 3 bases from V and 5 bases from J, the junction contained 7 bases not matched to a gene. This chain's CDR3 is CASSAGTSGRAGETQYF. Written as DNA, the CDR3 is TGTGCCAGCAGCGCCGGGACTAGCGGGAGGGCAGGGGAGACCCAGTACTTC.

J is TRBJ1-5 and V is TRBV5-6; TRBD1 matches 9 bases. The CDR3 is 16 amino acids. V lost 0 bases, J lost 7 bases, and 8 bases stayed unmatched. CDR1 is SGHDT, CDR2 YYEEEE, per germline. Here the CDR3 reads CASSLGGQGSSQPQHF. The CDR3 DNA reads TGTGCCAGCAGCTTGGGGGGACAGGGAAGTTCCCAGCCCCAGCATTTT.

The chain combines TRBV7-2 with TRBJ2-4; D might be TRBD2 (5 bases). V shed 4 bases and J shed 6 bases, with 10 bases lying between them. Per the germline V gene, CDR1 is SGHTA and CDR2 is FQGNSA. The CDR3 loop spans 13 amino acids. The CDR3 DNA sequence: TGTGCCAGCAGCTCAGGACTGGGAAACATTCAGTACTTC. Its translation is CASSSGLGNIQYF.

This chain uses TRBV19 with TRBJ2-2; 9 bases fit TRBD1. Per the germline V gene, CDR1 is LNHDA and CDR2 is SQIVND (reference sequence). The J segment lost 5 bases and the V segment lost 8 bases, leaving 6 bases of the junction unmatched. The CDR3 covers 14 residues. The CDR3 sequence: CASQNRGLTGELFF. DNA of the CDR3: TGTGCCAGTCAAAACAGGGGGCTAACCGGGGAGCTGTTTTTT.

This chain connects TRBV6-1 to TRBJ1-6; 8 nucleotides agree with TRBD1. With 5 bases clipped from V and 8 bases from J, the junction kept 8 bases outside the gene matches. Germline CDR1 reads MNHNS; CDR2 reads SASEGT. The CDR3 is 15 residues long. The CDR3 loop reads CASSPGTGRDSPLHF. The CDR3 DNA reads TGTGCCAGCAGTCCTGGGACAGGTCGGGATTCACCCCTCCACTTT.

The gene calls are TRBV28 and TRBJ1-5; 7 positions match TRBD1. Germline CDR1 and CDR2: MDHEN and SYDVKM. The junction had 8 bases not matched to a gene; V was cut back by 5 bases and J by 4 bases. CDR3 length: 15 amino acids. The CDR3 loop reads CASSPNRGGNQPQHF. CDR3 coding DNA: TGTGCCAGCAGTCCGAACAGGGGTGGGAATCAGCCCCAGCATTTT.

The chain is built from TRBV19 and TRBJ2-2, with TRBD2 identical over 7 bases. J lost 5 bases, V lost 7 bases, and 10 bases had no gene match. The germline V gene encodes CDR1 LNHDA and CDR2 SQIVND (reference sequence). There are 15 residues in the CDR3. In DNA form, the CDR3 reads TGTGCCAGTACCTTCCAGGGACTATGGACCGGGGAGCTGTTTTTT. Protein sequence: CASTFQGLWTGELFF.

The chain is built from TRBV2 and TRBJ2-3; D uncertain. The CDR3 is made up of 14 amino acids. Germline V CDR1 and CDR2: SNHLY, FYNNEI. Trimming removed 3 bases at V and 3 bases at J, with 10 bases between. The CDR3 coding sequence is TGTGCCAGCAGTGATGATAGGAGTACAGATACGCAGTATTTT. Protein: CASSDDRSTDTQYF.

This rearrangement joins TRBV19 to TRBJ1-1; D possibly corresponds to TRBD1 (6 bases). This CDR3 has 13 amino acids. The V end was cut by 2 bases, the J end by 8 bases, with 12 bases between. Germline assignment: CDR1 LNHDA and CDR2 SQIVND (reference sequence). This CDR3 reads CASSIRGTAEAFF. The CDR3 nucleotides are TGTGCCAGTAGTATAAGGGGGACGGCCGAAGCTTTCTTT.